These T cell receptor beta chains were read from a single sample in a study of blood T cell repertoires in COVID-19. Sequencing was performed with immunoSEQ multiplex PCR; in TCRdb, only in-frame clones are kept and a portion is missing. The sample contains about 160,000 clones, approximately 84% of which appear only once. The sequenced sample was PBMCs or T cells enriched from blood (not recorded which). The source of these receptors is a woman in her forties with acute COVID-19. Each CDR3 is given with its conserved first and last residue. Each record gives: V gene, clone size, J gene, CDR3 length, CDR3 protein. The size entry is marked missing in some rows and otherwise reads once, few, many or a size class.

V gene: TRBV19
clone size: .
J gene: TRBJ2-1
CDR3 length: 13
CDR3 protein: CASSLDGNNEQFF

V gene: TRBV27
clone size: .
J gene: TRBJ1-2
CDR3 length: 15
CDR3 protein: CASSSSEGGIYGYTF

V gene: TRBV5-6
clone size: .
J gene: TRBJ2-7
CDR3 length: 13
CDR3 protein: CASSRGQAHEQYF

V gene: TRBV6-5
clone size: .
J gene: TRBJ2-1
CDR3 length: 15
CDR3 protein: CASQITSGRAQEQFF

V gene: TRBV7-9
clone size: .
J gene: TRBJ2-1
CDR3 length: 15
CDR3 protein: CASSLGQNPYNEQFF

V gene: TRBV5-5
clone size: .
J gene: TRBJ1-4
CDR3 length: 15
CDR3 protein: CASRPQQGRNEKLFF

V gene: TRBV11-3
clone size: medium-sized
J gene: TRBJ2-1
CDR3 length: 16
CDR3 protein: CASSLGGLAEGDEQFF

V gene: TRBV2
clone size: .
J gene: TRBJ2-7
CDR3 length: 12
CDR3 protein: CASSRNRDEQYF

V gene: TRBV11-2
clone size: .
J gene: TRBJ1-1
CDR3 length: 16
CDR3 protein: CASSSGGHKGDTEAFF

V gene: TRBV30
clone size: .
J gene: TRBJ1-1
CDR3 length: 13
CDR3 protein: CAWISFRGLKAFF

V gene: TRBV10-3
clone size: .
J gene: TRBJ2-1
CDR3 length: 15
CDR3 protein: CAISRLAEVPHEQFF

V gene: TRBV9
clone size: .
J gene: TRBJ1-2
CDR3 length: 15
CDR3 protein: CASSPGSPRGYGYTF

V gene: TRBV30
clone size: .
J gene: TRBJ2-5
CDR3 length: 14
CDR3 protein: CAYYGTSGKGTQYF

V gene: TRBV12-3/TRBV12-4
clone size: .
J gene: TRBJ2-2
CDR3 length: 12
CDR3 protein: CASTFNTGELFF

V gene: TRBV12-5
clone size: once
J gene: TRBJ2-7
CDR3 length: 15
CDR3 protein: CASGSGLAGKYEQYF